This entry features one TCR beta chain sequence. This entry comes from a study of blood T cell repertoires in COVID-19. The CDR3 totals 11 residues. Germline V gene data show CDR1 as GTSNPN and CDR2 as SVGIG (reference sequence). The V end was cut by 0 bases, the J end by 8 bases, with 7 bases between. Clones were read by immunoSEQ multiplex PCR, and TCRdb kept only the in-frame ones, dropping some. Seen here are approximately 180,000 clones, roughly 81% observed once, and the top ten hold around 12%. The sequencing sample was made of peripheral blood. The clonotype comes from a woman aged 80 or older with COVID-19, enrolled during active disease. The chain is built from TRBV30 and TRBJ1-1; D is uncertain. The CDR3 sequence: CAWSVQAEAFF. DNA for the CDR3: TGTGCCTGGAGTGTGCAGGCGGAAGCTTTCTTT.